This T cell receptor (beta chain) was identified during a study of molecular identifiers for immune sequencing clone quantification. Regarding the study as a whole: Jurkat TCR RNA spiked in from one cell could reportedly be detected among about 1.1 million naive cells.

TCRdb reprocessed the PCR reads with MiXCR, giving one entry per CDR3 protein. This table has around 460,000 distinct CDR3 sequences, 25% appearing once. Naive CD8 T cell sorting was performed on the CD8+CD4-CCR7+CD45RA+ phenotype. Germline V CDR1 and CDR2: MDHEN, SYDVKM. CDR3 length: 13 amino acids. Trimming removed 3 bases at V and 4 bases at J, with 7 bases between. This clonotype was counted ten times or more. Its antigen remains unknown. What was sequenced was naive CD8+ T cells from blood, with Jurkat cell RNA spiked in. Subset defined: FACS-sorted CD8+CD4-CCR7+CD45RA+ naive T cells. This sequence originates from a human donor in good health. Some libraries in this study had Jurkat cell RNA spiked in. V and J are TRBV28 and TRBJ1-5, with unresolved D. DNA for the CDR3: TGTGCCAGCAGTTTTCACAGTAATCAGCCCCAGCATTTT. It specifies CASSFHSNQPQHF.